This T cell receptor beta chain was documented in a study of T cell responses to AZD1222 COVID-19 vaccine. There are a few counts of this clone. The antigen is undetermined. TCRdb keeps only in-frame clones here, not all; method: immunoSEQ multiplex PCR. Here the sample spans over 85,000 clones, more than 70% being singletons. Study-level points and caveats: Donor demographics were predominantly white British with a female majority; clonal diversity may be underestimated. Epitopes outside B.1.351 and B.1.1.7 mutated regions reportedly drew nearly half of spike TCRs.

The receptor was derived from an adult in good health. Sequencing used peripheral blood, obtained on day 0 of AZD1222 vaccination.

The CDR3: CASSRDRERVAETQYF. For the CDR3, the DNA is TGTGCCAGCAGTAGGGACAGGGAAAGAGTAGCAGAGACCCAGTACTTC. The V call is TRBV27, the J call TRBJ2-5, with 9 bases identical to TRBD1. Germline trimming cut 5 bases from V and 4 bases from J; bases unmatched to any gene: 11. Per germline, CDR1 MNHEY and CDR2 SMNVEV (reference sequence). The length of the CDR3 is 16 residues.